The clone carrying this T cell receptor beta chain was recorded at least ten times. Antigen: not known. Documented time point: newly diagnosed GD, antithyroid drugs for less than 3 months. Construction of the TCR library relied on RNA isolated from PBMCs. The entry originates in a study of regulatory T cells in long-lasting Graves disease. The CDR3 runs 15 residues. Trimming cost V 3 bases and J 7 bases; bases outside gene matches: 4. Looked up from germline, CDR1 is SEHNR and CDR2 is FQNEAQ (reference sequence). Construction of TCR beta libraries relied on iRepertoire HTBI primers and on Arm-PCR targeting CDR3 regions. In the source study's methods: The study identified 55 to 80 TRBV and some 15 TRBJ segments across samples. One entry per CDR3 protein, called by TCRdb with MiXCR from the multiplex PCR reads. TCRdb, not the original authors, processed these V and J calls. Here the sample spans a few hundred thousand distinct CDR3 sequences, 18% being singletons.

General study results and limits: With a small sample size, accuracy may have been reduced.

The same specimen was also included in a second study, on T cells in Graves' hyperthyroidism and ophthalmopathy. This second study says: Clinical symptoms, serum thyroxine and TRAb, thyroid ultrasound and orbital computed tomography together formed the diagnostic basis.

The clonotype originates from a woman aged 25 to 39 with Graves disease. The rearrangement uses TRBV7-9 and TRBJ2-1, with 12 bases aligning to TRBD2. This specimen was peripheral blood mononuclear cells (PBMCs), taken at new diagnosis, from a patient treated with antithyroid drugs. The CDR3 DNA reads TGTGCCAGCAGCTTCCCCGGGACTAGCGGGAATGAGCAGTTCTTC. Translated, it gives CASSFPGTSGNEQFF.